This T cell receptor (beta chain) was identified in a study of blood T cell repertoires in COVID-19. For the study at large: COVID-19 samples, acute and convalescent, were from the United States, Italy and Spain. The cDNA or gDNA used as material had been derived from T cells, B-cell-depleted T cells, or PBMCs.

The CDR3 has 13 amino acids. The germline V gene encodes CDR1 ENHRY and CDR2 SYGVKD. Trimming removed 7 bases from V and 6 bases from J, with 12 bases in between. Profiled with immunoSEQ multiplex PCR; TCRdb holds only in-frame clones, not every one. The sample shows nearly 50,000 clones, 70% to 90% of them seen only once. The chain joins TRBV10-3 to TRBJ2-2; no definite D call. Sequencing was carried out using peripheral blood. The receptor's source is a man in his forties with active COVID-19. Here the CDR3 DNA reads TGTGCCATCACCGCCAGTATGGCCGGGGAGCTGTTTTTT. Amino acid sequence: CAITASMAGELFF.